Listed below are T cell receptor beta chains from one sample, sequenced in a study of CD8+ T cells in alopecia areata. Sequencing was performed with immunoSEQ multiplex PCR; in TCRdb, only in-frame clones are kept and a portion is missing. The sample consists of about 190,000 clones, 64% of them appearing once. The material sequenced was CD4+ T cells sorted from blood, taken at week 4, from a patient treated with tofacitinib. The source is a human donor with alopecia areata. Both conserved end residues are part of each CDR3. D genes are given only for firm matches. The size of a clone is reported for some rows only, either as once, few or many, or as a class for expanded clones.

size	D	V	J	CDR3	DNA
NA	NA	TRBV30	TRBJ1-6	CAWSGNSPLHF	TGTGCCTGGAGTGGGAATTCACCCCTCCACTTT
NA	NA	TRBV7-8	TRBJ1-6	CASSLEGGLGSPLHF	TGTGCCAGCAGCTTAGAGGGGGGATTAGGCTCACCCCTCCACTTT
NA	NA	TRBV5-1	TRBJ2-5	CASSSGGQETQYF	TGCGCCAGCAGTTCAGGTGGACAAGAGACCCAGTACTTC
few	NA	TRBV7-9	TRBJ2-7	CASSTPQLTEYF	TGTGCCAGCAGCACTCCGCAACTAACAGAGTACTTC
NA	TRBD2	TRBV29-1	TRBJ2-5	CSVTSVGETQYF	TGCAGCGTCACTAGCGTCGGTGAGACCCAGTACTTC
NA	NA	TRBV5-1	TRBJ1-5	CASSLEGTQPQHF	TGCGCCAGCAGCTTGGAAGGTACCCAGCCCCAGCATTTT
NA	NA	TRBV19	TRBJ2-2	CASSTIPRGGQVEAGELFF	TGTGCCAGTAGTACCATCCCCCGGGGGGGACAGGTTGAGGCCGGGGAGCTGTTTTTT
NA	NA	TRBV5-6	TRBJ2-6	CASSLPGAGANVLTF	TGTGCCAGCAGCCTACCAGGGGCTGGGGCCAACGTCCTGACTTTC
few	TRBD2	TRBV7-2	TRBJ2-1	CASSFWLAGGNEQFF	TGTGCCAGCAGCTTTTGGCTAGCGGGGGGAAATGAGCAGTTCTTC
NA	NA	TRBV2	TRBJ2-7	CAGSSESYEQYF	TGTGCCGGCAGTAGTGAGTCCTACGAGCAGTACTTC
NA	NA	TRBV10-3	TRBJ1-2	CATVEGGGSYGYTF	TGTGCCACCGTAGAAGGTGGGGGGAGCTATGGCTACACCTTC
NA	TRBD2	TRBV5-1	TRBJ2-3	CASSLREAGAPHTQYF	TGCGCCAGCAGCTTAAGGGAAGCGGGGGCACCGCATACGCAGTATTTT
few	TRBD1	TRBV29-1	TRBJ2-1	CSAGQGANNEQFF	TGCAGCGCCGGACAGGGTGCGAACAATGAGCAGTTCTTC
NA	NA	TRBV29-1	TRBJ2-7	CSVEGGGGSQEQYF	TGCAGCGTTGAAGGAGGGGGGGGATCGCAGGAGCAGTACTTC
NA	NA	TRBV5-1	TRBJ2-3	CASSLFADTQYF	TGCGCCAGCAGCCTCTTTGCAGATACGCAGTATTTT
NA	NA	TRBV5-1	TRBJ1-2	CASSDATGDYGYTF	TGCGCCAGCAGCGACGCTACGGGGGACTATGGCTACACCTTC
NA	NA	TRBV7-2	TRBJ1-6	CASSLVGLGNSPLHF	TGTGCCAGCAGCTTAGTCGGCCTGGGTAATTCACCCCTCCACTTT
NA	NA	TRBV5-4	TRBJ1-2	CASSFGGPGYTF	TGTGCCAGCAGCTTTGGGGGGCCTGGCTACACCTTC
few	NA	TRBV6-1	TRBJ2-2	CASSRTFTGELFF	TGTGCCAGCAGCCGGACTTTCACCGGGGAGCTGTTTTTT
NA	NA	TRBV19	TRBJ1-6	CASRIREVRSPLHF	TGTGCCAGCAGAATAAGGGAAGTCCGATCACCCCTCCACTTT
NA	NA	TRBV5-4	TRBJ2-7	CASSLEGGASYEQYF	TGTGCCAGCAGCTTGGAAGGGGGTGCCTCCTACGAGCAGTACTTC
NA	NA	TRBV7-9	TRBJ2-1	CASSLQGGSYNEQFF	TGTGCCAGCAGCTTACAGGGGGGCTCCTACAATGAGCAGTTCTTC
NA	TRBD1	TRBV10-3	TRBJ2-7	CAISSGTGPHEQYF	TGTGCCATCAGCTCCGGGACAGGGCCCCACGAGCAGTACTTC
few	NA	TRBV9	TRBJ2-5	CASSLRASADETQYF	TGTGCCAGCAGCCTGCGGGCTAGCGCAGACGAGACCCAGTACTTC
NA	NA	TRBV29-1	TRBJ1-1	CSGGGNTEAFF	TGCAGCGGTGGAGGGAACACTGAAGCTTTCTTT
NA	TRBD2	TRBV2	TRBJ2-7	CASSEVLGAGAHF	TGTGCCAGCAGTGAAGTGTTAGGAGCGGGGGCCCACTTC
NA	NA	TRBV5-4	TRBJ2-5	CASSRQETQYF	TGTGCCAGCAGCCGCCAGGAGACCCAGTACTTC
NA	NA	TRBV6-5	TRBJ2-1	CASSPSVGGLDEQFF	TGTGCCAGCAGTCCCTCTGTGGGGGGGCTCGATGAGCAGTTCTTC
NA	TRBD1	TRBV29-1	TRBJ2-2	CSAKKRDRGSTGELFF	TGCAGCGCCAAGAAGAGGGACAGGGGATCGACCGGGGAGCTGTTTTTT
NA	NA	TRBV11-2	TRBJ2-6	CASSPRGSGANVLTF	TGTGCCAGCAGCCCGAGAGGGTCCGGGGCCAACGTCCTGACTTTC
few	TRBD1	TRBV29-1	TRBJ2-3	CSVAGGSTDTQYF	TGCAGCGTTGCAGGGGGCAGCACAGATACGCAGTATTTT
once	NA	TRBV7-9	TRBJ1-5	CASSRAGGGQPQHF	TGTGCCAGCAGTAGAGCGGGGGGAGGTCAGCCCCAGCATTTT
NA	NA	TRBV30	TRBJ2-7	CAWGNYYEQYF	TGTGCCTGGGGGAATTACTACGAGCAGTACTTC